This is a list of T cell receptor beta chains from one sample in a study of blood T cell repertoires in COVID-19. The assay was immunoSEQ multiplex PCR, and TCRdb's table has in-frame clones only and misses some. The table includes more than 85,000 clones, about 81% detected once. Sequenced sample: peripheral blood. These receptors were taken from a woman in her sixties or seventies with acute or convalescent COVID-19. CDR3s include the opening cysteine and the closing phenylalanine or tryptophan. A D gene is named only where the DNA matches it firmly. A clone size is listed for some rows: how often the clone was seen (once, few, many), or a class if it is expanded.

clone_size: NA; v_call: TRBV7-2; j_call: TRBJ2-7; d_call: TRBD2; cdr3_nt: TGTGCCAGCAGCTTGTTGGGTAGCGGGGGGGTTAACGAGCAGTACTTC; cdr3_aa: CASSLLGSGGVNEQYF
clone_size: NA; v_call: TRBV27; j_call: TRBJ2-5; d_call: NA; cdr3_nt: TGTGCCAGCAAGGTTAATTTCGGGGAGACCCAGTACTTC; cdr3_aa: CASKVNFGETQYF
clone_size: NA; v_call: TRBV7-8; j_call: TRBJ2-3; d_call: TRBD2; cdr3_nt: TGTGCCAGCAGCTCGGAGGGCGGGGGGTCCACAGATACGCAGTATTTT; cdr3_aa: CASSSEGGGSTDTQYF
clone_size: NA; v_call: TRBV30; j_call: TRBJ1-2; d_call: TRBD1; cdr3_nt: TGTGCCTGGGTCGGGACAGGGCTCTATGGCTACACCTTC; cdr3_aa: CAWVGTGLYGYTF
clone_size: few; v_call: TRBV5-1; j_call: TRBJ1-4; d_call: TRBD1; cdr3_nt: TGCGCCAGCAGCTTCTCCGGGACAGCTGAGGAAAAACTGTTTTTT; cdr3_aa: CASSFSGTAEEKLFF
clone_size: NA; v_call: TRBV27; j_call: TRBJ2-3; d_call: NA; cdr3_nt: TGTGCCAGCAGTTTTGGCTTTTCAGATACGCAGTATTTT; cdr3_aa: CASSFGFSDTQYF
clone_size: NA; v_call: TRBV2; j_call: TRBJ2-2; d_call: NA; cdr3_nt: TGTGCCAGCAGTGGAACTAGCCTCTACACCGGGGAGCTGTTTTTT; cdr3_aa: CASSGTSLYTGELFF
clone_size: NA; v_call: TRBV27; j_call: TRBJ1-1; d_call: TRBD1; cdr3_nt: TGTGCCAGCAGTTCCAGGGGGTGGAACACTGAAGCTTTCTTT; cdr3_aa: CASSSRGWNTEAFF
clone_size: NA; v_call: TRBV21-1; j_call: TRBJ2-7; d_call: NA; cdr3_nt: TGTGCCAGCAGCAAAGGGAGGGTGGGCCGCAGGTCCTACGAGCAGTACTTC; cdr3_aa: CASSKGRVGRRSYEQYF
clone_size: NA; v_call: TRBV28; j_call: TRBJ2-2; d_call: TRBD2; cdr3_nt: TGTGCCAGCAGACTAGCGGGGCTTCAACACACCGGGGAGCTGTTTTTT; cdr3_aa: CASRLAGLQHTGELFF
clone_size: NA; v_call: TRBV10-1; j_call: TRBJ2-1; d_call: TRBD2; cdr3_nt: TGCGCCAGCAGTGAGGGGTCAGCGGGATACAATGAGCAGTTCTTC; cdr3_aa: CASSEGSAGYNEQFF
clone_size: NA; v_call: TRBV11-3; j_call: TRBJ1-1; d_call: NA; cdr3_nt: TGTGCCAGCAAGCTTAGTGTTTCTGAAGCTTTCTTT; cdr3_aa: CASKLSVSEAFF
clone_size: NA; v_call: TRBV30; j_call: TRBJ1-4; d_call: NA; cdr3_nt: TGTGCCTGGAGTGTATGGGGCACCCGGGAAAAACTGTTTTTT; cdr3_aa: CAWSVWGTREKLFF
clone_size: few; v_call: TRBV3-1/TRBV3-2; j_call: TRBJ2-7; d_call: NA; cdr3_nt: TGTGCCAGCAGCCCCGGGACCTACGAGCAGTACTTC; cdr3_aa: CASSPGTYEQYF
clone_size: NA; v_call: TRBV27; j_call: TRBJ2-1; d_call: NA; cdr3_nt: TGTGCCAGCAGTCCTTACGCGGGGAATGAGCAGTTCTTC; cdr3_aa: CASSPYAGNEQFF
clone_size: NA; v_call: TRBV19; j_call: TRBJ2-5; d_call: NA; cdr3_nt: TGTGCCAGTAGTATAGACCTAATAGCCTGGGAGACCCAGTACTTC; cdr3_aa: CASSIDLIAWETQYF
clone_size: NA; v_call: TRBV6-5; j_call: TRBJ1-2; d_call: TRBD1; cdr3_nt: TGTGCCAGCAGTTCAGACAGGGTATGGGGAGGCTACACCTTC; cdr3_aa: CASSSDRVWGGYTF
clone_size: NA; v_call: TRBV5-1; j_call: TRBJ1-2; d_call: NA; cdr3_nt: TGCGCCAGCAGTCATGTTCAGGGGACCTATGGCTACACCTTC; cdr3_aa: CASSHVQGTYGYTF
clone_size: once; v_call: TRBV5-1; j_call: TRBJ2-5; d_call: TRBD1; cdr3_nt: TGCGCCAGCAGACCTAGGACAGGAGCCAAGGAAGAGACCCAGTACTTC; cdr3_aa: CASRPRTGAKEETQYF
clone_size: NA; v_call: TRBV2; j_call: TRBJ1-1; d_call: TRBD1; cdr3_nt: TGTGCCAGCAGTGGCGGGGACAGAGCGGGCACTGAAGCTTTCTTT; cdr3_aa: CASSGGDRAGTEAFF
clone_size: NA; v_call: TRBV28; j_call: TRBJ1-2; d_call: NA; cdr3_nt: TGTGCCAGCAGTTTGTGGGGGGAAGGTGGCTACACCTTC; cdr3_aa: CASSLWGEGGYTF
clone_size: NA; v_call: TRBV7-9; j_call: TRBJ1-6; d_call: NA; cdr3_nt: TGTGCCAGCAGCTTCTCAGGTCTTAATAATTCACCCCTCCACTTT; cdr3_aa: CASSFSGLNNSPLHF
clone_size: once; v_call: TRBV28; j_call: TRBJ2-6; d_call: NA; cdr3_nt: TGTGCCAGCGCCCAGGACAACTCTGGGGCCAACGTCCTGACTTTC; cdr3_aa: CASAQDNSGANVLTF
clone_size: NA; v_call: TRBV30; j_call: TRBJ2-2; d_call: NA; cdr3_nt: TGTGCCTGGAAGCTTTCAGGGAACACCGGGGAGCTGTTTTTT; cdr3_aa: CAWKLSGNTGELFF
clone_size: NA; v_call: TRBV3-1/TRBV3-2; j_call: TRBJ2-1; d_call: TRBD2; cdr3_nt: TGTGCCAGCAGCTCCTTAGCGGGGGACTCCTACAATGAGCAGTTCTTC; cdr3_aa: CASSSLAGDSYNEQFF
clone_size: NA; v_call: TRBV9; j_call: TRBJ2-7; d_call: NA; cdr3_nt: TGTGCCAGCAGTCCGGGATCCTTGGGGTACGAGCAGTACTTC; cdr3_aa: CASSPGSLGYEQYF
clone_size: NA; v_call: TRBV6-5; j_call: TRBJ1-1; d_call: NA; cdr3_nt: TGTGCCAGCAGAGGAGGTAGGGTTTACACTGAAGCTTTCTTT; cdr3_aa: CASRGGRVYTEAFF
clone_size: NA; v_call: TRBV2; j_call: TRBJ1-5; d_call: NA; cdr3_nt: TGTGCCAGCAGTGAAAGACTGGTGCCGATACGCAATCAGCCCCAGCATTTT; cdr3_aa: CASSERLVPIRNQPQHF
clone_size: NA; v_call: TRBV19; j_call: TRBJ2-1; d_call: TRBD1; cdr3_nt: TGTGCCAGTAGTATGAGGGACAGGGTGGTCAATGAGCAGTTCTTC; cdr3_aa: CASSMRDRVVNEQFF
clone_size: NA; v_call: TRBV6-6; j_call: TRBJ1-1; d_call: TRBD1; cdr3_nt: TGTGCCAGCAGAGACCAGGGGGCTATTAAGAACACTGAAGCTTTCTTT; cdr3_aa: CASRDQGAIKNTEAFF
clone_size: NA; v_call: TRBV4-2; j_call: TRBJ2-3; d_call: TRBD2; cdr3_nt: TGTGCCAGCAGCCAAGAAGCGGGGGGGTCAGATACGCAGTATTTT; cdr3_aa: CASSQEAGGSDTQYF
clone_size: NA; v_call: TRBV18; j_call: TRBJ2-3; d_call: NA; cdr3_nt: TGTGCCAGCTCACTAATCCCGGCAGGGATTAGCACAGATACGCAGTATTTT; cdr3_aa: CASSLIPAGISTDTQYF
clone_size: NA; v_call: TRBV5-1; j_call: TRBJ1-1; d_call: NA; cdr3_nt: TGCGCCAGCAGCTTGTTAGGCGGAAAGAACACTGAAGCTTTCTTT; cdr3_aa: CASSLLGGKNTEAFF
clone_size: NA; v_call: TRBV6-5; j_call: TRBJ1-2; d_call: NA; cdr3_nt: TGTGCCAGCAGTTACTCGCAGGGCCGGGAGTATGGCTACACCTTC; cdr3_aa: CASSYSQGREYGYTF
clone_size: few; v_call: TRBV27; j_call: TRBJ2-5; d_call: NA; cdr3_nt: TGTGCCAGCAGTTTATCTAGCGGTTGGGAGACCCAGTACTTC; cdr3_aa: CASSLSSGWETQYF
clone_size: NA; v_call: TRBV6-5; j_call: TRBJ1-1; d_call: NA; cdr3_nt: TGTGCCAGCAGTTATCAGACACTTAACACTGAAGCTTTCTTT; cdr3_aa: CASSYQTLNTEAFF
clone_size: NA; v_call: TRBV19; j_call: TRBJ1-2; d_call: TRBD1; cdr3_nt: TGTGCCAGTAGTCCAGACAGGGTAGGATATGGCTACACCTTC; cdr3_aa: CASSPDRVGYGYTF
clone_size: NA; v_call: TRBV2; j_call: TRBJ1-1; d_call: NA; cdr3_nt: TGTGCCAGCAGTACAGGTAACACTGAAGCTTTCTTT; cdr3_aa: CASSTGNTEAFF
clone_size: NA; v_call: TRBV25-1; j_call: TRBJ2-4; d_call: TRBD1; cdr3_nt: TGTGCCAGCAGTGGTGCCGGGACAGGGGGCTTGGCCAAAAACATTCAGTACTTC; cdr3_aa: CASSGAGTGGLAKNIQYF
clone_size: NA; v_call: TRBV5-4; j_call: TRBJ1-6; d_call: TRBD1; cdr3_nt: TGTGCCAGCAGCAACACCGGGACAGTTAATTCACCCCTCCACTTT; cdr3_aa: CASSNTGTVNSPLHF
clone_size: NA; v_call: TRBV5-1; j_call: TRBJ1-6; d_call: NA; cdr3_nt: TGCGCCAGCAGCTTGGACAGGGCAGGTTCACCCCTCCACTTT; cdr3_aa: CASSLDRAGSPLHF
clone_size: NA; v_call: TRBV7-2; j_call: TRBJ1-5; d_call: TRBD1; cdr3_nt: TGTGCCAGCAGCTCCCAGGGGACAGACTTTGGTCAGCCCCAGCATTTT; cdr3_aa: CASSSQGTDFGQPQHF
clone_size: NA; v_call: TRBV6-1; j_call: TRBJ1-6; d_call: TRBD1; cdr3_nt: TGTGCCAGCAGTGAAGAGGGACAGACTTATAGTTCACCCCTCCACTTT; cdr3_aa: CASSEEGQTYSSPLHF
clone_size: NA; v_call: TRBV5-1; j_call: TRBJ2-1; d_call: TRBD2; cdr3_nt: TGCGCCAGCAGCCGTGCGGGGGGCACCTACAATGAGCAGTTCTTC; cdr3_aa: CASSRAGGTYNEQFF
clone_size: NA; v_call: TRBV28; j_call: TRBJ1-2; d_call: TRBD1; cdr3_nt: TGTGCCAGCAGTCTACCTAACAGGGGTGATGGCTACACCTTC; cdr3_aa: CASSLPNRGDGYTF
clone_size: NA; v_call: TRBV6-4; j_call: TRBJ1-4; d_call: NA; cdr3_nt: TGTGCCAGCAGTGACAGGGAGGGTGAAAAACTGTTTTTT; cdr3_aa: CASSDREGEKLFF
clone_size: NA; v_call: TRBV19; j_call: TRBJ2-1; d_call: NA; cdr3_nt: TGTGCCAGTAGTATCGGCAGGGGTTATTACAATGAGCAGTTCTTC; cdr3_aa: CASSIGRGYYNEQFF
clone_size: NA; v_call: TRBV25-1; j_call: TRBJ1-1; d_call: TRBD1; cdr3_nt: TGTGCCAGCAGCCGACAGGGAAACACTGAAGCTTTCTTT; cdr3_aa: CASSRQGNTEAFF
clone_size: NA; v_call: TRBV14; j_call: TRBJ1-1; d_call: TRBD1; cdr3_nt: TGTGCCAGCAGCCCCTACCGACAGGGGGACACTGAAGCTTTCTTT; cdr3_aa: CASSPYRQGDTEAFF
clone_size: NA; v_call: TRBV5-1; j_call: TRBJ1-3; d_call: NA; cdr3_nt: TGCGCCAGCAGCTTAGACAGTAGACCCTCTGGAAACACCATATATTTT; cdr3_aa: CASSLDSRPSGNTIYF
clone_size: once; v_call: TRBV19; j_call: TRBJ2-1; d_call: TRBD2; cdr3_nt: TGTGCCAGTAGTATCCTAGCGGGGGGATATGAGCAGTTCTTC; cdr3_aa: CASSILAGGYEQFF
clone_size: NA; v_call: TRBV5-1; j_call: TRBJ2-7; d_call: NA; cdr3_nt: TGCGCCAGCAGCGAAGGCGTTTATAGCGCGCTCCGGGACGAGCAGTACTTC; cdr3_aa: CASSEGVYSALRDEQYF
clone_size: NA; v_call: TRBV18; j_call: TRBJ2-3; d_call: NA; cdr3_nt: TGTGCCAGCTCAACAAGGGGGGATACGCAGTATTTT; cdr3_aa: CASSTRGDTQYF
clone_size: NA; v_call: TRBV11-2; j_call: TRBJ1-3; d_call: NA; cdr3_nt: TGTGCCAGCAGCTGGGAGGGCCACCTCTCTGGAAACACCATATATTTT; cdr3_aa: CASSWEGHLSGNTIYF
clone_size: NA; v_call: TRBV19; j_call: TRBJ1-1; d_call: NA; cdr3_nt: TGTGCCAGTAGTATGTCCGGGAAGTGGACGAACACTGAAGCTTTCTTT; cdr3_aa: CASSMSGKWTNTEAFF
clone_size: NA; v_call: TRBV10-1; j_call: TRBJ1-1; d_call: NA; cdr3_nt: TGCGCCAGCAGTGAGTCGGACGGCCGGGGGGCTTTCTTT; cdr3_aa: CASSESDGRGAFF
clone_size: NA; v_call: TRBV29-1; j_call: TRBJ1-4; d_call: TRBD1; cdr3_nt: TGCAGCGTTTTAGTCGGTGGACAGGTAAAACTGTTTTTT; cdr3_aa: CSVLVGGQVKLFF
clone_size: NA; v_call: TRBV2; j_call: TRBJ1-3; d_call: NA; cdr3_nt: TGTGCCAGCAGTGTAGAGGGAGTAAACACCATATATTTT; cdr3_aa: CASSVEGVNTIYF